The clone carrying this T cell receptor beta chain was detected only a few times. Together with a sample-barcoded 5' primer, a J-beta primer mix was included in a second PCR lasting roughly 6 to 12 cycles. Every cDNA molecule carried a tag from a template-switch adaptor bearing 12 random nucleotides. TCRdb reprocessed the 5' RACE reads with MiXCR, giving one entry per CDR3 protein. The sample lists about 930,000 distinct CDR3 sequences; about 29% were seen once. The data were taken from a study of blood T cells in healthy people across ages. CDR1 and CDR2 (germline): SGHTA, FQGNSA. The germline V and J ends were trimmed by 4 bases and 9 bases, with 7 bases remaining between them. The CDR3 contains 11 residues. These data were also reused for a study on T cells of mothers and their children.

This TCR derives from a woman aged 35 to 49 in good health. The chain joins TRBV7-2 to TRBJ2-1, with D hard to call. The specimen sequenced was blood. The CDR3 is CASSYLTEQFF. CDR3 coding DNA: TGTGCCAGCAGCTACCTTACTGAGCAGTTCTTC.